Detailed here is one TCR beta chain. Its antigen is unknown. Qualities for individual bases were not recorded, and no much larger clone is one base off. The CDR3 starts with the cysteine, ends with the phenylalanine, and has 17 residues. CDR3 DNA only is kept here, 51 bases in frame from base 1. V has 6 bases trimmed and J has 2 bases trimmed; junction bases matching no gene number 14. The germline V gene (reference sequence) sets CDR1 to MNHEY and CDR2 to SMNVEV. This entry belongs to a study of blood T cell repertoires in COVID-19 (dated by TCRdb to about 2020). Some background on the complete study: Samples covering the acute and convalescent phases of COVID-19 were provided by collaborators in the United States, Italy and Spain. The material from the prospective study consisted of cDNA or gDNA derived from T cells, B-cell-depleted T cells, or PBMCs. Subjects who had been exposed to COVID-19, were actively infected with it, or had recovered from it provided the deeply sampled blood TCRbeta repertoires that made up the dataset. A freely available public database, intended as a resource for researchers studying the immune response to SARS-CoV-2, is where the repertoires were released. The samples were drawn from the first 160 participants of the ongoing ImmuneRACE study and from 950 to 1,500 subjects provided by 6 global collaborators. A de-identified subject ID, COVID-19 status, age in years and sex were almost always included in the sample metadata. Where available, HLA class I and class II types were taken from metadata supplied by the sample provider and were not determined by assay-based typing.

TCRbeta CDR3 regions were amplified from genomic DNA using the immunoSEQ Assay, a bias-controlled multiplex PCR. The published analysis was carried out like this. Nucleated cell counts per sample were estimated from amplification of reference gene primers within the assay. Sequence reads were collapsed and filtered to measure the absolute abundance of every unique TCRbeta CDR3 rearrangement. For each sample, productive Simpson clonality was calculated as the square root of Simpson's diversity index over productive rearrangements. As stored in TCRdb, this immuneACCESS dataset retains in-frame rearrangements with V and J assigned. A fraction of the clones does not appear; measured against another copy, unresolved V genes explain less than half of the discrepancy, and the remainder lacks a known reason. V, J and clone size reflect that table, while D and trimming were determined from the DNA. This sample gives about 220,000 clones in total; approximately 86% of them show up just once. The ten largest account for over 12% of the sample.

Enrolling through a virtual design, the prospective study's participants ranged in age from roughly 18 to 95 years and lived across 24 United States geographic areas. In the prospective study, participants were assigned to cohorts based on the clinical history participants reported in a screening survey and a study questionnaire. In the prospective study, whole blood, serum and a nasopharyngeal or oropharyngeal swab were collected from each participant by mobile phlebotomists. Over a roughly 2-month period, participants in the prospective study had the option of providing additional blood draws and questionnaires. Before DNA extraction, prospective study blood samples were shipped either frozen or at room temperature. The study at large found these results: Clinical and demographic metadata were provided uncurated, with the amount varying by source and participant.

Specimen: PBMCs or T cells enriched from blood (not recorded which). Here the chain combines TRBV27 and TRBJ1-2; TRBD1 lines up with 8 middle nucleotides. The origin of this receptor is a woman between 50 and 59 years old with acute COVID-19. The DNA is TGTGCCAGCAGGCGTACGGGACAGGCCCCTTTGAACTATGGCTACACCTTC. Its protein reads: CASRRTGQAPLNYGYTF.